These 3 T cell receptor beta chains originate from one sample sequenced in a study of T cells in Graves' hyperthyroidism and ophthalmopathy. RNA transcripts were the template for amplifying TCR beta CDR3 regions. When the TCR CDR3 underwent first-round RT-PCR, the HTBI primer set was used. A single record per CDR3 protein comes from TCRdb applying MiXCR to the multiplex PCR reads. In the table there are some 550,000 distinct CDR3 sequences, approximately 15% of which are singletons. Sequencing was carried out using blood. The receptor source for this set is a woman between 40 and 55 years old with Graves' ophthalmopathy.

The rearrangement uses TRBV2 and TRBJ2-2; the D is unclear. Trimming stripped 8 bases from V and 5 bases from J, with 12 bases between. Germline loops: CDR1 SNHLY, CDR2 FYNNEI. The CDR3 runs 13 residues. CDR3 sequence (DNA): TGTGCCAGCCTGAACATGGGAACCGGGGAGCTGTTTTTT. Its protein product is CASLNMGTGELFF.

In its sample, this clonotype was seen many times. The CDR3 region is CSASGPSVGTGELFF. The CDR3 nucleotides read TGCAGTGCTTCGGGACCAAGCGTGGGCACCGGGGAGCTGTTTTTT. The chain joins TRBV20-1 to TRBJ2-2, with D perhaps being TRBD1 or TRBD2 (5 bases each). The CDR3 runs 15 residues. In germline, CDR1 is DFQATT, CDR2 SNEGSKA (reference sequence). Trimming removed 5 bases at V and 4 bases at J, with 17 bases between.

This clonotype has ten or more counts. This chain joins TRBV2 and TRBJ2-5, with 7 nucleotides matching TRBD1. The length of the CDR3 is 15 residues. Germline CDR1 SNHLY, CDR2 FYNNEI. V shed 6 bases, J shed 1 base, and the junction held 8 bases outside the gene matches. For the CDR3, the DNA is TGTGCCAGCAGCAAAGGGACAGTTCCCCAAGAGACCCAGTACTTC. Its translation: CASSKGTVPQETQYF.